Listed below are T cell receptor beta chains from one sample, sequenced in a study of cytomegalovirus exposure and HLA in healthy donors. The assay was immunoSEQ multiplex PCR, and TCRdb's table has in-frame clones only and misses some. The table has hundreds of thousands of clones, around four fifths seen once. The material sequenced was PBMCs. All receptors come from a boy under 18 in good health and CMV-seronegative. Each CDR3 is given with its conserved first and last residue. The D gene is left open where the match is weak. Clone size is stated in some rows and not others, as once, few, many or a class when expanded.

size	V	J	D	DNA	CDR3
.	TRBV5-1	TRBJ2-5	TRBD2	TGCGCCAGCAGGGGAGGGAGCGGGACTTACCAAGAGACCCAGTACTTC	CASRGGSGTYQETQYF
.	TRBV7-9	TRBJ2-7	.	TGTGCCAGCGTGCAGTCCTACGAGCAGTACTTC	CASVQSYEQYF
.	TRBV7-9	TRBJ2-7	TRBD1	TGTGCCAGCAGCTTAGCTAGGACAGGGGTATACGAGCAGTACTTC	CASSLARTGVYEQYF
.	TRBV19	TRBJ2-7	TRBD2	TGTGCCACTAAGACTAGCGGGGGGAGCTCCTACGAGCAGTACTTC	CATKTSGGSSYEQYF
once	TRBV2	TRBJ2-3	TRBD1	TGTGCCACCCGACCGGGACAGCGCACAGATACGCAGTATTTT	CATRPGQRTDTQYF
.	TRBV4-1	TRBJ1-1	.	TGCGCCAGCAGCCGGTCATTCGGACAGAGAACTGAAGCTTTCTTT	CASSRSFGQRTEAFF
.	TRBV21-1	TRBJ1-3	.	TGTGCCAGCAGCAAAGCGCTTCCCACCCGTAGTGGAAACACCATATATTTT	CASSKALPTRSGNTIYF
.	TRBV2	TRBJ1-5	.	TGTGCCAGCAGTGAGGAGGGACTCCAGCATTTT	CASSEEGLQHF
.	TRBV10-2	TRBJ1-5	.	TGCGCCAGCAGTGGAGACTGGGGCAATCAGCCCCAGCATTTT	CASSGDWGNQPQHF
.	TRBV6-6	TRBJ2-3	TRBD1	TGTGCCAGCAGTTACCCCGAGGGGGCTGGGGATATGCAGTATTTT	CASSYPEGAGDMQYF
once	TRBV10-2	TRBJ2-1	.	TGCGCCAGCAGTGCCCACAGGGAGGGACAAAATGAGCAGTTCTTC	CASSAHREGQNEQFF
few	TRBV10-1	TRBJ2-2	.	TGCGCCAGCAGTGACGGACACGGGGAGCTGTTTTTT	CASSDGHGELFF
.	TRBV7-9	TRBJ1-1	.	TGTGCCAGCAGCTTCACTTCGAACACTGAAGCTTTCTTT	CASSFTSNTEAFF
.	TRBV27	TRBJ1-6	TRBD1	TGTGCCAGCACCGGGACAGGGCCCAGAAATTCACCCCTCCACTTT	CASTGTGPRNSPLHF
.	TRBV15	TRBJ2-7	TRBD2	TGTGCCACCAGCCCATCGGGCGGGAGTCTCAACGAGCAGTACTTC	CATSPSGGSLNEQYF
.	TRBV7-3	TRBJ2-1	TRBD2	TGTGCCAGCAGCTCGCAGGGAGGGGACAATGAGCAGTTCTTC	CASSSQGGDNEQFF
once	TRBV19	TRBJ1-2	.	TGTGCCAGTAGTCCCCCGGACAGTTCCCTTCGAGGCTACACCTTC	CASSPPDSSLRGYTF
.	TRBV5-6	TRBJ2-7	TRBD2	TGTGCCAGCAGCTTGAGAGCGGGAACCTACGAGCAGTACTTC	CASSLRAGTYEQYF
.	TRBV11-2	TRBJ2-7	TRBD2	TGTGCCAGCAGCCCCAGCGGCGGGAGGGACGACGAGCAGTACTTC	CASSPSGGRDDEQYF
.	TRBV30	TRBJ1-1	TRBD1	TGTGCCTGGGGGCTGAAGGGACAGAAGAACACTGAAGCTTTCTTT	CAWGLKGQKNTEAFF
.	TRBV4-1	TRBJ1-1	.	TGCGCCAGCAGCCAAATAGGGGAAGGGGCCCACACTGAAGCTTCCTTT	CASSQIGEGAHTEASF
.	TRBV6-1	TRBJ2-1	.	TGTGCCAGCGGGGCAAGTGAGCAGTTCTTC	CASGASEQFF
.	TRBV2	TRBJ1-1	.	TGTGCCAGCATGAACAGCCCCTCAGGCACTGAAGCTTTCTTT	CASMNSPSGTEAFF
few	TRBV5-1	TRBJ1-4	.	TGCGCCAGCAGCTTGGATGTGATATCGGGGAATGAAAAACTGTTTTTT	CASSLDVISGNEKLFF
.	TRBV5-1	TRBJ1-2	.	TGCGCCAGCAGCTTGGCGACAGGTTTCTATGGCTACACCTTC	CASSLATGFYGYTF
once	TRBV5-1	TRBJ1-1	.	TGCGCCAGCAGCTTGGGCGGCAGGGCGGGGACTGAAGCTTTCTTT	CASSLGGRAGTEAFF
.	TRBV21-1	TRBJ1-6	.	TGTGCCAGCAGCACCTGGACAGAGGAAGATAATTCACCCCTCCACTTT	CASSTWTEEDNSPLHF
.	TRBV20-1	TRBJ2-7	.	TGCAGTGCTAGTGGAGCCTACGAGCAGTACTTC	CSASGAYEQYF
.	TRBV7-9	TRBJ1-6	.	TGTGCCAGCAGCCACCCTGGGGGGGGTTCACCCCTCCACTTT	CASSHPGGGSPLHF
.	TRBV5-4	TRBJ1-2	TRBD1	TGTGCCAGCAGCTACACGACAGGGAACTATGGCTACACCTTC	CASSYTTGNYGYTF
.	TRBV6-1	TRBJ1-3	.	TGTGCCAGCACGGAGACTGGAAACACCATATATTTT	CASTETGNTIYF
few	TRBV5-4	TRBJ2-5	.	TGTGCCAGCAGCTATAACAGTTTCCAAGAGACCCAGTACTTC	CASSYNSFQETQYF
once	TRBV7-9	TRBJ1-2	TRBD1	TGTGCCAGCAGCCCTAGGGACAGGGGGCAGAGGGGCTACACCTTC	CASSPRDRGQRGYTF
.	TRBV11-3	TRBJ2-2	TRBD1	TGTGCCAGCAGCTCGGACAGGGTGCCCGGGGAGCTGTTTTTT	CASSSDRVPGELFF
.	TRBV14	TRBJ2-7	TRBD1	TGTGCCAGCAGCCCCCGGACAGGGGGCTCCTACGAGCAGTACTTC	CASSPRTGGSYEQYF
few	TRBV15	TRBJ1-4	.	TGTGCCACCAGCACAAGGACAGTTTATAATGAAAAACTGTTTTTT	CATSTRTVYNEKLFF
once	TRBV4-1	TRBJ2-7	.	TGCGCCAGCTCCCACCGGGACGAGCAGTACTTC	CASSHRDEQYF
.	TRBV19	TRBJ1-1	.	TGTGCCAGTAGTATAGATCCCGGGGGCACTGAAGCTTTCTTT	CASSIDPGGTEAFF
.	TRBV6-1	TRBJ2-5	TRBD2	TGTGCCAGCAGTATAGGACTAGCGGGGTGGGAGGCCCAGTACTTC	CASSIGLAGWEAQYF
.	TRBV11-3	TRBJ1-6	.	TGTGCCAGCAGCACCTCCAGATCACCCCTCCACTTT	CASSTSRSPLHF
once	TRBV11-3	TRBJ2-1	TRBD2	TGTGCCAGCAGCTACGGGGGGGCCTGGGTGTCGGGCGAGGATGAGCAGTTCTTC	CASSYGGAWVSGEDEQFF
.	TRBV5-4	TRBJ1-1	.	TGTGCCAGCAGCGGGGGGGGCGAGACTCGGAACGCTTTCTTT	CASSGGGETRNAFF
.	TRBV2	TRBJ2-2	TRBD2	TGTGCCAGCAGGCCCCTGGGGGGGGCGAACACCGGGGAGCTGTTTTTT	CASRPLGGANTGELFF
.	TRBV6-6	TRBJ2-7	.	TGTGCCAGCAGTTACCTGGAGGACGAGCAGTACTTC	CASSYLEDEQYF
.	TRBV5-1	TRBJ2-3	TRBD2	TGCGCCAGCAGCTTGGTTCATAGCGGGGGACCCACAGATACGCAGTATTTT	CASSLVHSGGPTDTQYF
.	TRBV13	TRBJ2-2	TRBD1	TGTGCCAGCAGCGTACAGGGGGGCACCGGGGAGCTGTTTTTT	CASSVQGGTGELFF
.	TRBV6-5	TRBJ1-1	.	TGTGCCAGCAGTTACGTCGCAGGGGCCGGCACTGAAGCTTTCTTT	CASSYVAGAGTEAFF
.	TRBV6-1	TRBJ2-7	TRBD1	TGTGCCAGCAGCCTACAGGGGAGCTCCTACGAGCAGTACTTC	CASSLQGSSYEQYF
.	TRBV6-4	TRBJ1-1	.	TGTGCCAGCAGCGGAGGCAACGGAGCTTTCTTT	CASSGGNGAFF
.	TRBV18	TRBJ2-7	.	TGTGCCAGCTCACCACCGGGGAGGAGCTCCTACGAGCAGTACTTC	CASSPPGRSSYEQYF